The following is a T cell receptor (beta chain) sequence with its context. The data are from a study of blood T cells in healthy people across ages. Alongside a J-beta primer mix, a sample-barcoded 5' primer served in a second PCR lasting 7 to 11 cycles. Via MiXCR, TCRdb re-called the 5' RACE reads, giving one row per CDR3 protein. The repertoire consists of around 1,500,000 distinct CDR3 sequences, with roughly 40% occurring once and the leading ten covering 7.9%. CDR1 and CDR2 (germline): KGHSH, LQKENI. The CDR3 is 13 amino acids. The chain recombines TRBV18 with TRBJ2-7, with D perhaps matching TRBD2 (5 bases). Judging by the DNA end, TRBJ2-5 fits better; the J call may be wrong. Sequencing input: blood. This TCR came from a woman younger than 35 in good health. The CDR3 nucleotides read TGTGCCAGCTCACCAAGGACTTCAGAGACCCAGTACTTC. Its protein product is CASSPRTSETQYF.